This TCR beta chain is from a study of cytomegalovirus exposure and HLA in healthy donors. Study in general: The Caucasian-associated ancestry cluster contained about 80% of the approximately 400 genotyped donors.

Researchers ran the PCR with 60 Vbeta and 13 Jbeta primers. Assay used: immunoSEQ multiplex PCR; TCRdb lists only in-frame clones, some missing. The sample consists of approximately 130,000 clones, roughly 79% of them appearing once. General study results and limits: Confirmation in vitro established that three CMV-associated chains were specific for CMV antigens. For TCR beta chains, V- and J-gene trimming was later linked to a missense DCLRE1C variant.

To note about this clone: Its target is unknown.

Healthy bone marrow donors made up the donor group. There are 13 residues in the CDR3. Germline loops: CDR1 SGHNT, CDR2 YENEEA. V gave up 1 base and J gave up 6 bases; unmatched junction bases: 3. The gene calls are TRBV11-3 and TRBJ2-7; 7 bases are a match to TRBD2. This TCR derives from a man younger than 30 in good health and CMV-seronegative. Material for sequencing was PBMCs. As DNA, the CDR3 is TGTGCCAGCAGCTTAGTACGCGGGGGCGAGCAGTACTTC. Translated: CASSLVRGGEQYF.